A single sample gave rise to the 20 T cell receptor beta chains below, sequenced in a study of T-cell memory formation after mild COVID-19. From the 5' RACE reads, TCRdb called clonotypes with MiXCR, one entry per CDR3 protein. The profile covers some 130,000 distinct CDR3 sequences, with almost 25% appearing a single time and roughly a quarter taken by the ten largest. The sequencing input was PBMCs or a T cell subset sorted from them (not recorded which). Every receptor here comes from an adult woman who had mild COVID-19 (a few samples of this study predate the infection). Cell type and time point are not known.

The chain employs TRBV3-1 and TRBJ2-1, with D unresolved. The germline gives CDR1 LGHDT, CDR2 YNNKEL (reference sequence). The V and J ends lost 0 bases and 7 bases respectively, with 13 bases between them. This CDR3 is 15 amino acids long. The CDR3 bases are TGTGCCAGCAGCCAAGATCCCGGGTTCGGGAATGAGCAGTTCTTC. This sequence encodes CASSQDPGFGNEQFF.

V gene TRBV20-1 combines with J gene TRBJ2-1; TRBD1 matches 7 bases. The CDR3 runs to 15 residues. Trimming at V came to 1 base and at J to 3 bases, leaving 6 bases not matched to a gene. The germline gives CDR1 DFQATT, CDR2 SNEGSKA (reference sequence). In nucleotides, the CDR3 is TGCAGTGCTAGAGGACAGGGCTTTCTCTACAATGAGCAGTTCTTC. This gives the protein CSARGQGFLYNEQFF.

The chain is built from TRBV27 and TRBJ2-1, with 10 bases lining up with TRBD1. This CDR3 spans 15 amino acids. Germline loops: CDR1 MNHEY, CDR2 SMNVEV (reference sequence). Trimming removed 5 bases from V and 6 bases from J; junction bases left unmatched: 7. Here the CDR3 reads CASSDRGLWGNEQFF. The CDR3 region has the DNA TGTGCCAGCAGTGACAGGGGGCTATGGGGCAATGAGCAGTTCTTC.

There are a few counts of this clonotype. The chain combines TRBV4-1 with TRBJ2-2; no reliable D call. Germline V gives CDR1 MGHRA, CDR2 YSYEKL. V lost 0 bases, J lost 3 bases, and 17 bases lay in between. The CDR3 is 18 residues long. CDR3 loop: CASSQESSPRVDTGELFF. The CDR3 nucleotides read TGCGCCAGCAGCCAAGAGTCGAGTCCACGGGTTGACACCGGGGAGCTGTTTTTT.

This clonotype has just a few counts. The chain recombines TRBV6-5 with TRBJ2-1; 11 nucleotides match TRBD2. V was pared by 6 bases and J by 7 bases, with 8 bases of the junction left unmatched. Per the germline V gene, CDR1 is MNHEY and CDR2 is SVGAGI. This CDR3 region has 15 residues. Here the CDR3 reads CASSFTSGRMNEQFF. The CDR3 DNA reads as TGTGCCAGCAGCTTCACTAGCGGGAGAATGAATGAGCAGTTCTTC.

The V call is TRBV9, the J call TRBJ1-1; D unresolved. Trimming shortened V by 2 bases and J by 4 bases, and 15 bases separated the two germline ends. Germline V gives CDR1 SGDLS, CDR2 YYNGEE. The CDR3 has 15 amino acids. CDR3 sequence reads: CASSVGGSRGTEAFF. The CDR3 coding sequence is TGTGCCAGCAGCGTCGGCGGGTCCCGGGGCACTGAAGCTTTCTTT.

This clonotype was detected ten times or more. J is TRBJ1-5 and V is TRBV6-2 or TRBV6-3, with D perhaps matching TRBD1 (5 bases). The germline gives CDR1 MNHEY, CDR2 SVGEGT. The CDR3 consists of 14 residues. Trimming removed 8 bases at V and 4 bases at J, with 15 bases between. CDR3 loop: CASEETGVNQPQHF. The DNA for the CDR3 is TGTGCCAGCGAAGAAACAGGCGTTAATCAGCCCCAGCATTTT.

This chain links TRBV6-1 with TRBJ2-7, with D possibly being TRBD1 or TRBD2 (6 bases each). V shed 1 base and J shed 2 bases, with 12 bases lying between them. CDR3 size: 15 residues. Germline lookup yields CDR1 MNHNS and CDR2 SASEGT. In DNA form, the CDR3 reads TGTGCCAGCAGTGAAGAGCCGGAGGGGGCCTACGAGCAGTACTTC. It codes for CASSEEPEGAYEQYF.

In its sample, this clonotype was seen a few times. This rearrangement joins TRBV9 to TRBJ1-2; D is ambiguous. CDR3 length: 14 residues. Trimming left V 3 bases short and J 5 bases short, with 14 bases between. Looked up from germline, CDR1 is SGDLS and CDR2 is YYNGEE. The CDR3 protein is CASSASGVPYGYTF. In DNA form, the CDR3 reads TGTGCCAGCAGCGCGTCGGGAGTCCCGTATGGCTACACCTTC.

This clonotype was observed many times. The chain uses TRBV5-4 and TRBJ1-1; no definite D call. The CDR3 spans 12 residues. Germline V CDR1 and CDR2: SGHNT, YYREEE (reference sequence). The V end was cut by 2 bases, the J end by 1 base, with 3 bases between. The CDR3 DNA is TGTGCCAGCAGCTTCGCGAACACTGAAGCTTTCTTT. It encodes CASSFANTEAFF.

This clonotype was observed a handful of times. The chain is built from TRBV7-8 and TRBJ2-1, with a possible D match to TRBD2 (6 bases). The length of the CDR3 is 15 residues. V was shortened by 5 bases and J by 7 bases, with 18 bases between the two germline ends. The germline CDR1 and CDR2 sequences are SGHVS and FQNEAQ. The CDR3 loop is CASSITSPEGNEQFF. CDR3 bases: TGTGCCAGCAGCATCACTAGCCCAGAGGGTAATGAGCAGTTCTTC.

The chain is built from TRBV20-1 and TRBJ2-1, with D perhaps TRBD2 (6 bases). CDR1 DFQATT and CDR2 SNEGSKA come from the germline V gene (reference sequence). This CDR3 spans 18 amino acids. The V gene lost 5 bases and the J gene lost 4 bases, with 27 bases spanning the gap. The CDR3 region is CSAPRPRILARGYNEQFF. CDR3 in DNA: TGCAGTGCTCCCCGGCCTCGGATACTAGCTCGGGGGTACAATGAGCAGTTCTTC.

In this sample, this clonotype turned up once. The rearrangement links TRBV5-1 to TRBJ2-7, with 9 nucleotides matching TRBD2. Germline CDR1 reads SGHRS; CDR2 reads YFSETQ. CDR3 length: 16 amino acids. Losses at the gene ends were 0 bases for V and 2 bases for J; bases not matched to a gene: 6. The CDR3 loop is CASSLVSAGGTYEQYF. CDR3 DNA: TGCGCCAGCAGCTTGGTATCAGCGGGAGGTACCTACGAGCAGTACTTC.

This clonotype was recorded at least ten times. The genes are TRBV4-3 and TRBJ2-5; D is unresolved. Germline loops: CDR1 LGHNA, CDR2 YSLEER. The CDR3 has 16 residues. The V end lost 0 bases, the J end lost 5 bases, and 16 bases lay between the germline ends. CDR3 in DNA: TGCGCCAGCAGCCAAGATGAGGCACCGAGTCGGGAGACCCAGTACTTC. Its translation is CASSQDEAPSRETQYF.

The chain combines TRBV20-1 with TRBJ2-6; D may be TRBD1 or TRBD2 (5 bases each). The CDR3 has 18 amino acids. Trimming removed 3 bases from V and 0 bases from J, with 18 bases in between. Germline assignment: CDR1 DFQATT and CDR2 SNEGSKA (reference sequence). The CDR3: CSARPGTIGSSGANVLTF. In nucleotides, the CDR3 is TGCAGTGCTAGGCCAGGGACCATTGGAAGCTCTGGGGCCAACGTCCTGACTTTC.

The sample holds a few counts of this clonotype. J is TRBJ2-6 and V is TRBV29-1; either TRBD1 or TRBD2 may supply D (5 bases each). The CDR3 contains 15 residues. Trimming pared 5 bases from V and 0 bases from J, leaving 11 bases between. Germline CDR1 SQVTM, CDR2 ANQGSEA. CDR3 loop: CSVPGPNSGANVLTF. The CDR3 region has the DNA TGCAGCGTTCCGGGACCGAACTCTGGGGCCAACGTCCTGACTTTC.

The chain recombines TRBV7-8 with TRBJ1-2; D perhaps matches TRBD1 (6 bases). The CDR3 sequence is 15 residues long. V lost 2 bases to trimming and J lost 4 bases, with 14 bases between them. The germline V gene has CDR1 SGHVS and CDR2 FQNEAQ. CDR3 loop: CASSLPGQHFYGYTF. As DNA, the CDR3 is TGTGCCAGCAGCTTACCCGGACAGCATTTCTATGGCTACACCTTC.

This clonotype was observed a few times. The chain is built from TRBV11-2 and TRBJ2-1; 8 nucleotides line up with TRBD2. This CDR3 region has 15 residues. Germline V gene data show CDR1 as SGHAT and CDR2 as FQNNGV. With 1 base clipped from V and 7 bases from J, the junction kept 6 bases outside the gene matches. The CDR3 region is CASSLAYGGANEQFF. DNA for the CDR3: TGTGCCAGCAGCTTAGCGTACGGGGGGGCTAATGAGCAGTTCTTC.

The CDR3 bases are TGTGCCAGCAGTCGGACTAGCACAGATACGCAGTATTTT. This translates into CASSRTSTDTQYF. V is TRBV12-3 or TRBV12-4 and J is TRBJ2-3, with a possible D match to TRBD2 (5 bases). The CDR3 runs 13 residues. Trimming shortened V by 5 bases and J by 0 bases, and 6 bases separated the two germline ends.

This clonotype was recorded at least ten times. The chain carries TRBV5-1 and TRBJ2-7; the match to TRBD1 covers 9 bases. The CDR3 spans 13 residues. V was clipped by 4 bases and J by 2 bases; unmatched bases: 1. Germline V gene sequence: CDR1 SGHRS, CDR2 YFSETQ. The CDR3 sequence: CASSRDRAYEQYF. CDR3 sequence (DNA): TGCGCCAGCAGCCGGGACAGGGCCTACGAGCAGTACTTC.